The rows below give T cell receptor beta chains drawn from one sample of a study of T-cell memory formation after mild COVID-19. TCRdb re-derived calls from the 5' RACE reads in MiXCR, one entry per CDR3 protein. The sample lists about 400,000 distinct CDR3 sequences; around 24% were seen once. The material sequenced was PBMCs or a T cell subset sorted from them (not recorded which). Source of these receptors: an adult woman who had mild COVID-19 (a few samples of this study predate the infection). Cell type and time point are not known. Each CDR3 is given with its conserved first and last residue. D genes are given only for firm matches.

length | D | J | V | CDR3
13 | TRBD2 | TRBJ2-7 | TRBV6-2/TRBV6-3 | CASRMTSTYEQYF
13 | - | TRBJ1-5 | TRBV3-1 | CASSHRWNQPQHF
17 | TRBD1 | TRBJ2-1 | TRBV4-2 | CASSQGRTGGSYNEQFF
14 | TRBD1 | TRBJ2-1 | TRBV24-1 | CATSDWDRGNEQFF
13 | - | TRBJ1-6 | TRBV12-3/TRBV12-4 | CASSLNMISPLHF
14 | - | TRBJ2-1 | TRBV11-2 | CASSFFLRANEQFF
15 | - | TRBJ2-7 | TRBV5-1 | CASSLVPGVSYEQYF
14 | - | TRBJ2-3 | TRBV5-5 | CASSFYLGTDTQYF
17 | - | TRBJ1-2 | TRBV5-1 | CASSLWSGTGTNYGYTF
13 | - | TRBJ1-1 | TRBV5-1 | CASSPQGLLEAFF
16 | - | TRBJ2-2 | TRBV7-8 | CASSLSGSPNTGELFF
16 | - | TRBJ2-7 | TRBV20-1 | CSASRGAGTPTYEQYF
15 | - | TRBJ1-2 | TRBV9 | CASSVADTGNYGYTF
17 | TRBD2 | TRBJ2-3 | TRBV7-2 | CASSFPLAGGSGNTQYF
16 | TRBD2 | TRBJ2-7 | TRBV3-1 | CASSQVSAGPGYEQYF
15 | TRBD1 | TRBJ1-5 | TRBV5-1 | CASSTGQGINQPQHF
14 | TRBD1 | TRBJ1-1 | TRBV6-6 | CASSPQGADTEAFF
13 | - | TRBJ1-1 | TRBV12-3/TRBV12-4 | CASSTTGNTEAFF
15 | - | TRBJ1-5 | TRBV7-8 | CASSPESRVNQPQHF
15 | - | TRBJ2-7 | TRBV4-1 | CASSPGQEVSYEQYF
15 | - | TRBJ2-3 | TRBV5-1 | CASSFGWGSTDTQYF
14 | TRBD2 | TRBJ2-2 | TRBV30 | CAWRPTSVTGELFF
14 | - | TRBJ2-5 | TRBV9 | CASSTWTDQETQYF
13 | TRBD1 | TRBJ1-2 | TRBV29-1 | CSVDTGGLSGYTF
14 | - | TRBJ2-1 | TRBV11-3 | CASSPRAPNDEQFF
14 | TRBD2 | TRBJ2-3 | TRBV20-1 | CSASSSGRSDTQYF
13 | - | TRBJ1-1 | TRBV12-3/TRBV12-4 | CASSSQQNTEAFF
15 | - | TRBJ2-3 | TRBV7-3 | CASSVGVGVTDTQYF
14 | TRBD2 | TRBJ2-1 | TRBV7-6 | CASSFGLARGEQFF
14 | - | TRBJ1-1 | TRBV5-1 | CASSGMGGNTEAFF
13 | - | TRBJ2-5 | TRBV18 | CASSPHSGETQYF
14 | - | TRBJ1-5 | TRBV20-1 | CSANRVGSNQPQHF
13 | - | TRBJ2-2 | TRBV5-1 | CASSSGFTGELFF
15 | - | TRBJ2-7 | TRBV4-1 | CASSYRRDGSYEQYF
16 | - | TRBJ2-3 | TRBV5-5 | CASSWAVTRGTDTQYF
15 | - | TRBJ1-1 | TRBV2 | CASSEADWGITEAFF
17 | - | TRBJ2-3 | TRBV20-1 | CSARDTGSGRRTDTQYF
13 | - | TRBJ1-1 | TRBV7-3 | CASRLSASSEAFF
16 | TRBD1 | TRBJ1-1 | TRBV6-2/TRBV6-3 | CASSYEQGAVNTEAFF
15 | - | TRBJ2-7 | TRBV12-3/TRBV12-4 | CASSRADFPFYEQYF
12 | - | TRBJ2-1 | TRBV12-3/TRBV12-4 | CASSFGGGEQFF
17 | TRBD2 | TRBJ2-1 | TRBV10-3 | CAISPILAGGLYNEQFF
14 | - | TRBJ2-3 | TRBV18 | CASSVTPVGDTQYF